The 22 T cell receptor beta chains listed next were all sequenced from one sample in a study of CD8 T cells in Susac syndrome. Random-hexamer reverse transcription was applied to about 0.45 to 1 ug RNA. MiXCR was run by TCRdb on the immunoSEQ multiplex PCR reads, yielding one entry per CDR3 protein. The sample consists of around 150,000 distinct CDR3 sequences, over 85% of them appearing once. Sequenced input: CD4+ T cells from PBMCs. These receptors were obtained from a human donor in good health.

The chain couples TRBV18 to TRBJ2-6; no reliable D call. V gave up 4 bases and J gave up 0 bases, with 7 bases separating them. CDR3 length: 15 residues. From germline, CDR1 is KGHSH and CDR2 LQKENI. In DNA form, the CDR3 reads TGTGCCAGCTCACTGCAGAGCTCTGGGGCCAACGTCCTGACTTTC. Protein product: CASSLQSSGANVLTF. Full variable domain (outside the CDR3, taken from reference TRBV18 and TRBJ2-6): NAGVMQNPRHLVRRRGQEARLRCSPMKGHSHVYWYRQLPEEGLKFMVYLQKENIIDESGMPKERFSAEFPKEGPSILRIQQVVRGDSAAYFCASSLQSSGANVLTFGAGSRLTVL.

There are a few counts of this clonotype. The rearrangement links TRBV7-9 to TRBJ1-6; 7 positions match TRBD1. Germline CDR1 SEHNR, CDR2 FQNEAQ (reference sequence). The CDR3 totals 14 residues. The V and J ends lost 1 base and 7 bases, in that order; junction bases with no gene match: 1. CDR3 region: CASSLEQGNSPLHF. The DNA of the CDR3 is TGTGCCAGCAGCTTAGAACAGGGGAATTCACCCCTCCACTTT.

This chain joins TRBV3-1 and TRBJ1-2; D is possibly TRBD1 (6 bases). Trimming stripped 2 bases from V and 4 bases from J, with 14 bases between. The CDR3 is made up of 15 amino acids. The germline V gene encodes CDR1 LGHDT and CDR2 YNNKEL (reference sequence). For the CDR3, the DNA is TGTGCCAGCAGCCAACTGGACAGTTCGCTCTATGGCTACACCTTC. Translated: CASSQLDSSLYGYTF. Drawing the rest from reference TRBV3-1 and TRBJ1-2, the complete variable domain is DTAVSQTPKYLVTQMGNDKSIKCEQNLGHDTMYWYKQDSKKFLKIMFSYNNKELIINETVPNRFSPKSPDKAHLNLHINSLELGDSAVYFCASSQLDSSLYGYTFGSGTRLTVV.

The chain couples TRBV29-1 to TRBJ1-1; the D is unclear. Germline lookup yields CDR1 SQVTM and CDR2 ANQGSEA. CDR3 length equals 14 residues. V shed 5 bases and J shed 0 bases, with 13 bases lying between them. The DNA for the CDR3 is TGCAGCGTTTCTCCGGGTCCCATGAACACTGAAGCTTTCTTT. Translating gives CSVSPGPMNTEAFF.

The chain links TRBV12-3 or TRBV12-4 to TRBJ2-3, with 7 bases identical to TRBD1. CDR3 length equals 12 residues. Losses at the gene ends were 6 bases for V and 4 bases for J; bases not matched to a gene: 1. The CDR3 DNA sequence: TGTGCCAGCAGGACAGGGCCAGATACGCAGTATTTT. It specifies CASRTGPDTQYF.

The chain carries TRBV20-1 and TRBJ2-5; D is unclear. Germline CDR1 and CDR2: DFQATT and SNEGSKA (reference sequence). V was cut by 5 bases and J by 2 bases, with 15 bases left in between. CDR3 size: 14 residues. The CDR3 DNA follows: TGCAGTGCTCACCCCCCCTATCTTCAAGAGACCCAGTACTTC. Translation gives CSAHPPYLQETQYF.

Here the CDR3 DNA reads TGCAGCGTTGGGTTTGGATATGGCTACACCTTC. This encodes CSVGFGYGYTF. This chain joins TRBV29-1 and TRBJ1-2; D remains ambiguous. Trimming took 4 bases from V and 5 from J, leaving 8 bases between them. CDR1 is SQVTM and CDR2 is ANQGSEA in the germline V gene. The CDR3 covers 11 residues.

V and J are TRBV9 and TRBJ2-1; D remains ambiguous. The CDR3 spans 15 residues. Trimming removed 4 bases from V and 8 bases from J, with 19 bases in between. Germline CDR1 is SGDLS and CDR2 is YYNGEE. This CDR3 is CASSPILGNHYEQFF. The CDR3 DNA reads TGTGCCAGCAGCCCAATTCTAGGAAATCATTATGAGCAGTTCTTC.

The chain has TRBV20-1 and TRBJ2-5, with TRBD1 matching 9 bases. V shed 5 bases, J shed 5 bases, and the junction held 12 bases outside the gene matches. Germline lookup yields CDR1 DFQATT and CDR2 SNEGSKA (reference sequence). The length of the CDR3 is 15 residues. The CDR3 is CSAPNPGQGGETQYF. The CDR3 region has the DNA TGCAGTGCTCCCAATCCGGGACAGGGCGGGGAGACCCAGTACTTC.

The rearrangement uses TRBV5-8 and TRBJ2-3; D is possibly TRBD2 (7 bases). The CDR3 loop spans 14 amino acids. CDR1 and CDR2 from the germline V gene are SGHTS and YDEGEE. The ends were cut back, 3 bases at V and 2 bases at J, with 10 bases in the middle. The DNA for the CDR3 is TGTGCCAGCAGCTGGGGGGGCAACACAGATACGCAGTATTTT. Protein sequence: CASSWGGNTDTQYF.

The J gene is TRBJ1-2, the V gene TRBV5-1; D is unresolved. Germline V gene lookup returns CDR1 SGHRS and CDR2 YFSETQ. V lost 4 bases and J 0 bases, leaving 13 bases between the germline ends. The CDR3 extends over 15 amino acids. The CDR3 loop is CASSADGVTNYGYTF. The CDR3 coding sequence is TGCGCCAGCAGCGCGGACGGAGTTACTAACTATGGCTACACCTTC.

The gene calls are TRBV9 and TRBJ2-7; 7 nucleotides agree with TRBD1. This CDR3 is built from 15 residues. V lost 4 bases to trimming and J lost 2 bases; unmatched junction nucleotides: 9. Germline V CDR1 and CDR2: SGDLS, YYNGEE. The CDR3 DNA follows: TGTGCCAGCAGCACAACACAGGGGCCCACCTACGAGCAGTACTTC. Its protein product is CASSTTQGPTYEQYF.

The chain links TRBV28 to TRBJ1-2; tentative D call: TRBD1 (5 bases). CDR1 is MDHEN and CDR2 is SYDVKM in the germline V gene. The CDR3 totals 14 residues. Trimming shortened V by 2 bases and J by 3 bases, and 10 bases separated the two germline ends. The CDR3 DNA follows: TGTGCCAGCAGTTTACAGCAGGGCTACTATGGCTACACCTTC. Translation: CASSLQQGYYGYTF.

The rearrangement links TRBV27 to TRBJ1-6; TRBD1 aligns across 9 bases. J lost 13 bases, V lost 3 bases, and 10 bases had no gene match. The CDR3 loop spans 15 amino acids. Germline-derived CDR1 and CDR2 are MNHEY and SMNVEV (reference sequence). CDR3 DNA: TGTGCCAGCAGTTTCACCGGGACAGGGACGGCGCCCCTCCACTTT. It specifies CASSFTGTGTAPLHF.

The chain employs TRBV6-5 and TRBJ2-7, with a possible D match to TRBD2 (7 bases). V shed 6 bases and J shed 5 bases, with 14 bases lying between them. CDR1 MNHEY and CDR2 SVGAGI come from the germline V gene. The CDR3 sequence is 13 residues long. The CDR3 sequence is CASRGRGANEQYF. CDR3 DNA sequence: TGTGCCAGCAGGGGTCGGGGGGCGAACGAGCAGTACTTC.

The chain is built from TRBV29-1 and TRBJ2-3; TRBD1 aligns across 7 bases. V trimming: 2 bases; J trimming: 3 bases; junction bases outside the gene matches: 11. The CDR3 is 16 residues long. Germline CDR1 is SQVTM and CDR2 is ANQGSEA. CDR3 region: CSVEKDRATGTDTQYF. In nucleotides, the CDR3 is TGCAGCGTTGAAAAAGACAGGGCGACGGGGACAGATACGCAGTATTTT.

This chain links TRBV27 with TRBJ1-2, with D uncertain. V lost 6 bases, J lost 6 bases, and 14 bases lay in between. CDR3 size: 13 residues. The germline gives CDR1 MNHEY, CDR2 SMNVEV (reference sequence). The CDR3 nucleotides are TGTGCCAGCAGCCTCTCCTACGGAGATGGCTACACCTTC. Amino acids: CASSLSYGDGYTF.

This sequence joins TRBV10-3 and TRBJ2-7; a possible D gene is TRBD1 (5 bases). The germline V gene encodes CDR1 ENHRY and CDR2 SYGVKD. V was trimmed by 4 bases and J by 3 bases, leaving 10 bases between them. There are 13 residues in the CDR3. The CDR3 reads CAISAQENYEQYF. CDR3 bases: TGTGCCATCAGTGCACAGGAAAACTACGAGCAGTACTTC.

The rearrangement links TRBV3-1 to TRBJ1-5; D is ambiguous. V was trimmed by 5 bases and J by 0 bases, leaving 8 bases between them. Germline CDR1 reads LGHDT; CDR2 reads YNNKEL (reference sequence). CDR3 length equals 14 residues. The CDR3 is CASSGVGSNQPQHF. CDR3 nucleotides: TGTGCCAGCAGCGGGGTGGGTAGCAATCAGCCCCAGCATTTT.

The V call is TRBV2, the J call TRBJ2-3; D is possibly TRBD1 or TRBD2 (5 bases each). V was clipped by 6 bases and J by 4 bases, with 8 bases between them. Germline V gives CDR1 SNHLY, CDR2 FYNNEI. This CDR3 is built from 12 residues. CDR3 sequence reads: CASRGTADTQYF. The DNA for the CDR3 is TGTGCCAGCAGGGGGACGGCAGATACGCAGTATTTT.

The V gene is TRBV29-1, the J gene TRBJ2-3; 8 nucleotides agree with TRBD2. The CDR3 spans 15 residues. The J segment lost 4 bases and the V segment lost 6 bases, leaving 12 bases of the junction unmatched. From germline, CDR1 is SQVTM and CDR2 ANQGSEA. In DNA form, the CDR3 reads TGCAGCGTGAGCGCCCCGGGGGGGACGGCAGATACGCAGTATTTT. Protein product: CSVSAPGGTADTQYF.

Of note for this clonotype: The junction and the germline gene differ at one end; a read error may be behind it. This sequence joins TRBV7-7 and TRBJ2-1; D call uncertain. This CDR3 has 13 residues. The germline CDR1 and CDR2 sequences are SSHAT and FNYEAQ (reference sequence). The CDR3 reads CASSPRLYNEQFF. The CDR3 region has the DNA TGTGCTAGCAGCCCCCGGCTCTACAATGAGCAGTTCTTC.